This TCR beta chain originates from a study of blood T cell repertoires in COVID-19. Study-wide context: Italy, Spain and the United States were the sources of the convalescent and acute COVID-19 samples. In each case, the material was cDNA or gDNA derived from T cells, B-cell-depleted T cells, or PBMCs.

In the authors' methods: How many nucleated cells were present was estimated from reference gene primer amplification. Generated by immunoSEQ multiplex PCR, the TCRdb table keeps only in-frame clones and is missing some. V and J calls and clone size are those listed in that table; D and trimming were worked out from the DNA. The repertoire has about 230,000 clones, about four fifths of them found once; the top ten carry just over 8.5%. V was pared by 6 bases and J by 1 base, with 12 bases between. Germline CDR1 reads MGHDK; CDR2 reads SYGVNS. The length of the CDR3 is 14 residues. This clonotype was sampled from a man aged 35-49 years with active or convalescent COVID-19. The sequenced material came from peripheral blood. The V gene is TRBV25-1, the J gene TRBJ1-2; D not resolved. CDR3 residues: CASSAGRLNYGYTF. The DNA of the CDR3 is TGTGCCAGCAGCGCAGGCCGGCTTAACTATGGCTACACCTTC.